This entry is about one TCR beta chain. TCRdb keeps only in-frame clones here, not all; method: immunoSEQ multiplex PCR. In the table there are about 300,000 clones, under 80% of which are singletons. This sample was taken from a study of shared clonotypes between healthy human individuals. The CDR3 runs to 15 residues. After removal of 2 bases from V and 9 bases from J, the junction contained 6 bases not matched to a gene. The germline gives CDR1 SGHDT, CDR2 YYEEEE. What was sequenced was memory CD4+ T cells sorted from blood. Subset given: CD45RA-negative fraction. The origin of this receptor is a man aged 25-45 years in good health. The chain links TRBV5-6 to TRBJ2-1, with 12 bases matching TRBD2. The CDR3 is CASSFASGRVGEQFF. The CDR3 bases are TGTGCCAGCAGCTTTGCTAGCGGGAGGGTTGGTGAGCAGTTCTTC.